The T cell receptor (beta chain) described here comes from a study of control samples from healthy donors and cancer patients. Sequencing used immunoSEQ multiplex PCR; TCRdb keeps in-frame clones, though not all of them. The data show some 96,000 clones, about 88% seen once. This CDR3 spans 16 amino acids. V was pared by 0 bases and J by 7 bases, with 16 bases between. From germline, CDR1 is ENHRY and CDR2 SYGVKD. The sample taken for sequencing was blood. The receptor was derived from a woman in her forties or fifties in good health. The V gene is TRBV10-3, the J gene TRBJ2-1; a possible D gene is TRBD2 (7 bases). CDR3 coding DNA: TGTGCCATCAGTGAGTCGGTGGGGGGGGCCCGGAATGAGCAGTTCTTC. Translation gives CAISESVGGARNEQFF.